This T cell receptor beta chain was captured in a study of shared clonotypes between healthy human individuals. The table came from immunoSEQ multiplex PCR; TCRdb's copy has only in-frame clones and leaves some out. The sample gives around 560,000 clones, 85% to 95% of which show up once; 0.11% is in the top ten. CDR1 is SEHNR and CDR2 is FQNEAQ in the germline V gene (reference sequence). This CDR3 spans 13 amino acids. The V gene lost 1 base and the J gene lost 1 base, with 2 bases spanning the gap. General observations from the study: Among donors, sharing of clonotypes was expected to be affected by sequencing depth.

The naive CD8 subset, CD45RO-negative cells positively selected for CCR7, excluded terminally differentiated effector memory CD45RA+ cells. On this clone itself: Antigen unknown.

The sample taken for sequencing was naive CD8+ T cells sorted from blood. The rearrangement joins TRBV7-9 to TRBJ2-1; D uncertain. The sequence was collected from a young woman in good health. The CDR3 sequence: CASSLGSYNEQFF. The CDR3 DNA sequence: TGTGCCAGCAGCTTAGGGTCCTACAATGAGCAGTTCTTC.